This TCR beta chain was sequenced in a study of blood T cell repertoires in COVID-19. In the study's own analysis: Amplification from reference gene primers served as the basis for estimated nucleated cell counts. Clones were sequenced by immunoSEQ multiplex PCR, and TCRdb holds only the in-frame ones, with some missing. V and J calls and clone size come straight from that table; D and trimming were deduced from the DNA. The sample holds 110,000 or so clones, about 85% seen once. There are 14 residues in the CDR3. With 4 bases removed from V and 4 bases from J, the gap between germline ends came to 12 bases. Per germline, CDR1 SGHKS and CDR2 YYEKEE (reference sequence).

Sequencing used peripheral blood. The chain recombines TRBV5-5 with TRBJ1-5; D is uncertain. The clonotype comes from a man aged 50 to 59 with acute or convalescent COVID-19. CDR3 protein: CASSIREGNQPQHF. The CDR3 region has the DNA TGTGCCAGCAGCATTCGCGAGGGTAATCAGCCCCAGCATTTT.